This T cell receptor (beta chain) derives from a study of early T cells in non-severe SARS-CoV-2 infection (dated by TCRdb to the early 2020s). With respect to the entire study: Because TCR sequencing relied on bulk RNA taken from unsorted whole blood, pairing of alpha and beta chains was not possible. The investigation overall reported the following: VDJdb matching was skewed toward anti-spike CD8 responses and likely underestimated virus-specific expansions by missing private and CD4 specificities.

Measured from the cysteine to the phenylalanine, the CDR3 is 15 residues long. Only the CDR3 DNA is retained, 45 bases long and in frame from the first base. CDR1 MDHEN and CDR2 SYDVKM were looked up in the germline V gene. V and J are trimmed by 5 bases and 9 bases, and the gene matches miss 9 bases of the junction. A case-control design nested within a healthcare worker cohort in London, UK, was used, with weekly nasopharyngeal swab PCR tests and blood sampling performed. Healthcare workers were recruited during the week of the UK lockdown, between 23 and 31 March 2020, and followed weekly for up to roughly 15 weeks. The library came from 5' RACE. Sequenced on a NextSeq 500. In the TCR library protocol, unique molecular identifiers were attached to individual cDNA molecules to correct for PCR bias and sequencing error. Both TCR alpha and beta chains were sequenced, and tight co-correlation was observed between alpha and beta sequence abundances in each sample. Turning to the authors' computational methods: Decombinator V4 was used to perform V gene, J gene and CDR3 annotation of TCR sequences. Expanded TCRs were defined as changing significantly between any two time points under a Poisson model with p below 0.0001. TCR abundances were normalised to the total number of TCRs sequenced per sample and were expressed as counts per million. MAIT TCRs were defined by TRAV1-2 paired with TRAJ12, TRAJ20 or TRAJ33, and iNKT TCRs by TRAV10 paired with TRAJ18. VDJdb, accessed 1 November 2021, was searched for CMV, EBV and SARS-CoV-2 annotated TCRs, with TCRs annotated for multiple antigens excluded. In TCRdb, the public reads were trimmed at Q25 with fastp and aligned with MiXCR, with productive beta chains retained. Rows with a matching CDR3 protein are joined into one entry that keeps the most common DNA and genes. These V and J calls are TCRdb output, not the study's own analysis. The sample has approximately 47,000 distinct CDR3 sequences on record, roughly a tenth of them singletons. The top ten hold roughly 4.8% of the sample.

This clonotype has only a few counts. Its binding antigen is unknown. Base qualities are not at hand, and no much larger clone is one base apart. The sample was whole blood, taken at baseline. Rearrangement joined TRBV28 to TRBJ1-6; TRBD1 agrees with 8 junctional bases. This receptor was identified in an adult who was a healthcare worker with PCR-confirmed SARS-CoV-2 infection or an uninfected control (not recorded which). The nucleotide sequence reads TGTGCCAGCAGTACAGGGGGTTCTTTCGGTTCACCCCTCCACTTT. This gives the protein CASSTGGSFGSPLHF.